This entry concerns a single T cell receptor beta chain. What it recognizes is unknown. Just one base apart from a much larger clone, this may be a read error. This sample was included in a study of human T cells and chemical hapten exposure. Study-wide results and limits: Expanded TCR counts at PT1 went up together with patch test score, a positive correlation. No alteration of TCRs above 1 in 1000 frequency was seen with DPC sensitization.

Study processing details: The median was roughly 100,000 TCRs per sample, ranging 23,224 to 690,600. TCRdb re-analysed the RACE reads in MiXCR, keeping a single row per CDR3 protein. TCRdb assigned the V and J calls; the authors' analysis was not used. The profile shows 360,000 or so distinct CDR3 sequences, about 6% of them singletons. Germline CDR1 and CDR2: SGHDN and FVKESK. Trimming took 4 bases from V and 0 from J, leaving 9 bases between them. The CDR3 spans 14 residues. Time point meaning: patch test 2, 6 weeks after DPC sensitization. As to treatment: therapeutic diphenylcyclopropenone sensitization with weekly scalp DPC.

The genes are TRBV14 and TRBJ2-5, with unresolved D. The sequencing here drew on whole blood, taken in connection with sensitization to the hapten diphenylcyclopropenone (DPC). The receptor was derived from a woman between 18 and 30 years old with alopecia areata. Some clones in this sample may be carry-over from other donors' samples. CDR3 protein: CASSPNQYQETQYF. CDR3 sequence (DNA): TGTGCCAGCAGCCCCAACCAGTACCAAGAGACCCAGTACTTC.